These 20 T cell receptor beta chains were sequenced from one sample in a study of control samples from healthy donors and cancer patients. Sequencing was performed with immunoSEQ multiplex PCR; in TCRdb, only in-frame clones are kept and a portion is missing. The profile shows roughly 450,000 clones, 80% to 95% of them singletons. Sequencing was performed on PBMCs. The receptors derive from a man in his forties or fifties with head and neck cancer.

CDR3 nucleotides: TGTGCCTGGATAAGCTTTACGGGCTACACCTTC. This translates into CAWISFTGYTF. The rearrangement uses TRBV30 and TRBJ1-2; D is unresolved. The CDR3 has 11 amino acids. Between the trimmed V and J ends, which lost 4 bases and 8 bases, there was a span of 11 bases. Germline V gives CDR1 GTSNPN, CDR2 SVGIG (reference sequence). The variable domain in full, completed from reference TRBV30 and TRBJ1-2, reads SQTIHQWPATLVQPVGSPLSLECTVEGTSNPNLYWYRQAAGRGLQLLFYSVGIGQISSEVPQNLSASRPQDRQFILSSKKLLLSDSGFYLCAWISFTGYTFGSGTRLTVV.

V gene TRBV2 combines with J gene TRBJ2-2; a possible D gene is TRBD2 (7 bases). Trimming pared 5 bases from V and 2 bases from J, leaving 12 bases between. The CDR3 is made up of 15 amino acids. The germline gives CDR1 SNHLY, CDR2 FYNNEI. The CDR3 reads CASSWGGPNTGELFF. DNA of the CDR3: TGTGCCAGCAGTTGGGGGGGCCCAAACACCGGGGAGCTGTTTTTT. Variable domain in full (rest from reference TRBV2 and TRBJ2-2): EPEVTQTPSHQVTQMGQEVILRCVPISNHLYFYWYRQILGQKVEFLVSFYNNEISEKSEIFDDQFSVERPDGSNFTLKIRSTKLEDSAMYFCASSWGGPNTGELFFGEGSRLTVL.

The chain is built from TRBV19 and TRBJ1-6, with a weak D call TRBD1 (5 bases). The CDR3 sequence is 17 residues long. Germline-derived CDR1 and CDR2 are LNHDA and SQIVND (reference sequence). V was shortened by 1 base and J by 0 bases, with 10 bases between the two germline ends. The DNA for the CDR3 is TGTGCCAGTAGTATAGGGGACCAGAGCTCCTATAATTCACCCCTCCACTTT. Amino acid sequence: CASSIGDQSSYNSPLHF.

V and J are TRBV19 and TRBJ1-5; D is perhaps TRBD1 (5 bases). CDR1 is LNHDA and CDR2 is SQIVND in the germline V gene (reference sequence). The CDR3 loop spans 15 amino acids. V shed 5 bases and J shed 2 bases, with 13 bases lying between them. The DNA of the CDR3 is TGTGCCAGTAGTGTGGGGGAAGCGGGCAATCAGCCCCAGCATTTT. It encodes CASSVGEAGNQPQHF.

The chain recombines TRBV18 with TRBJ1-6; D may be TRBD1 (6 bases). Trimming took 6 bases from V and 7 from J, leaving 7 bases between them. This CDR3 is built from 12 residues. Germline CDR1 and CDR2: KGHSH and LQKENI. Here the CDR3 reads CASSGANSPLHF. DNA for the CDR3: TGTGCCAGCTCGGGGGCGAATTCACCCCTCCACTTT.

V is TRBV30 and J is TRBJ1-2, with 11 bases aligning to TRBD1. From germline, CDR1 is GTSNPN and CDR2 SVGIG (reference sequence). After removal of 5 bases from V and 2 bases from J, the junction contained 1 base not matched to a gene. This CDR3 comprises 13 residues. CDR3 coding DNA: TGTGCCTGGGGGACAGGGGGGAACTATGGCTACACCTTC. Translation: CAWGTGGNYGYTF.

The chain couples TRBV7-8 to TRBJ2-7; unclear D gene. The CDR3 is 15 amino acids. V was pared by 1 base and J by 3 bases, with 13 bases between. Germline V gives CDR1 SGHVS, CDR2 FQNEAQ. The CDR3 is CASSLGSARSYEQYF. In DNA form, the CDR3 reads TGTGCCAGCAGCTTAGGTTCGGCCAGGAGCTACGAGCAGTACTTC.

The chain links TRBV9 to TRBJ2-2; D may be TRBD1 (6 bases). The CDR3 contains 14 residues. Trimming cost V 4 bases and J 7 bases, with 14 bases left between them. Looked up from germline, CDR1 is SGDLS and CDR2 is YYNGEE. CDR3 sequence reads: CASSNQGLGGELFF. DNA for the CDR3: TGTGCCAGCAGCAACCAGGGGCTGGGCGGGGAGCTGTTTTTT.

The rearrangement joins TRBV3-1 (or the pseudogene TRBV3-2) to TRBJ1-2; D gene uncertain. The CDR3 totals 13 residues. V lost 2 bases and J lost 3, with 7 bases in between. In germline, CDR1 is LGHDT, CDR2 YNNKEL (reference sequence). CDR3 DNA: TGTGCCAGCAGCCAAACCTTTGACTATGGCTACACCTTC. Its protein product is CASSQTFDYGYTF.

This sequence joins TRBV10-3 and TRBJ1-5; a possible D gene is TRBD1 (6 bases). Trimming left V 5 bases short and J 2 bases short, with 16 bases between. Per the germline V gene, CDR1 is ENHRY and CDR2 is SYGVKD. CDR3 length: 16 amino acids. The CDR3 sequence is CAISRGGTSGNQPQHF. The CDR3 DNA reads as TGTGCCATCAGTCGAGGGGGAACCTCGGGCAATCAGCCCCAGCATTTT.

The J gene is TRBJ1-2, the V gene TRBV10-3, with 7 bases lining up with TRBD1. Trimming took 5 bases from V and 2 from J; bases not matched to a gene: 5. The CDR3 contains 14 residues. In germline, CDR1 is ENHRY, CDR2 SYGVKD. The CDR3 DNA reads TGTGCCATCAGTTTAGACAGGGACAACTATGGCTACACCTTC. Residues: CAISLDRDNYGYTF.

V is TRBV5-1 and J is TRBJ1-2; no clear D. The CDR3 contains 15 residues. Between the trimmed V and J ends, which lost 0 bases and 4 bases, there was a span of 13 bases. CDR1 and CDR2 (germline): SGHRS, YFSETQ. CDR3 sequence (DNA): TGCGCCAGCAGCTTGGGTGTGTCTCGGGGCTATGGCTACACCTTC. This sequence encodes CASSLGVSRGYGYTF.

This clone was seen a handful of times. J is TRBJ2-2 and V is TRBV2, with TRBD1 identical over 8 bases. This CDR3 has 15 amino acids. Germline V gene data show CDR1 as SNHLY and CDR2 as FYNNEI. Trimming took 6 bases from V and 5 from J; bases not matched to a gene: 8. The chain's CDR3 is CASSSGQGRTGELFF. The CDR3 coding sequence is TGTGCCAGCAGCTCCGGACAGGGAAGGACCGGGGAGCTGTTTTTT.

This rearrangement joins TRBV23-1 to TRBJ2-7; D remains ambiguous. TRBV23-1 is labeled an ORF, and its function is uncertain. CDR3 size: 13 residues. The ends were cut back, 2 bases at V and 1 base at J, with 6 bases in the middle. This CDR3 is CASSQEKSYEQYF. The DNA of the CDR3 is TGCGCCAGCAGTCAAGAGAAGTCCTACGAGCAGTACTTC.

V is TRBV21-1 and J is TRBJ2-7; the listed D gene, TRBD1, was not tested against the DNA. TRBV21-1 is assigned pseudogene status. CDR3 size: 13 residues. CDR3 amino acids: CAGPWSREYEQYF. The CDR3 DNA sequence: TGTGCCGGGCCGTGGTCCCGAGAATACGAGCAGTACTTC.

The rearrangement joins TRBV6-5 to TRBJ1-1, with 11 bases identical to TRBD1. The CDR3 has 14 residues. Germline CDR1 MNHEY, CDR2 SVGAGI. V dropped 6 bases and J dropped 4; count of bases not matched to a gene: 4. Here the CDR3 reads CASRGDRGVTEAFF. CDR3 coding DNA: TGTGCCAGCAGGGGGGACAGGGGGGTCACTGAAGCTTTCTTT.

This chain uses TRBV28 with TRBJ2-3, with D possibly called TRBD1 or TRBD2 (5 bases each). With 4 bases removed from V and 0 bases from J, the gap between germline ends came to 11 bases. The CDR3 extends over 15 amino acids. Germline assignment: CDR1 MDHEN and CDR2 SYDVKM. The CDR3 loop reads CASSSPGRSTDTQYF. DNA of the CDR3: TGTGCCAGCAGTTCTCCGGGACGGAGCACAGATACGCAGTATTTT.

This rearrangement joins TRBV30 to TRBJ1-2, with D perhaps TRBD1 (5 bases). CDR3 length: 10 residues. Per germline, CDR1 GTSNPN and CDR2 SVGIG (reference sequence). The ends were cut back, 5 bases at V and 7 bases at J, with 8 bases in the middle. CDR3 amino acids: CAWFRGGYTF. Here the CDR3 DNA reads TGTGCCTGGTTTAGGGGTGGCTACACCTTC.

The DNA of the CDR3 is TGTGCCAGCAGCGGATTGGACAGGGGGCGGGAGGAGCAGTACTTC. This translates into CASSGLDRGREEQYF. The V gene is TRBV9, the J gene TRBJ2-7; 11 bases align to TRBD1. V lost 3 bases, J lost 7 bases, and 9 bases stayed unmatched. Germline CDR1 reads SGDLS; CDR2 reads YYNGEE. The CDR3 sequence is 15 residues long.

With regard to this clone: At the DNA level, this CDR3 is encoded by other sequences in the same sample as well. J is TRBJ1-5 and V is TRBV28, with D unresolved. Trimming removed 6 bases from V and 3 bases from J, with 3 bases in between. Germline V CDR1 and CDR2: MDHEN, SYDVKM. The CDR3 spans 11 residues. Here the CDR3 DNA reads TGTGCCAGCAGCTTCAATCAGCCCCAGCATTTT. The encoded protein is CASSFNQPQHF.